This T cell receptor beta chain was recorded in a study of OX40 agonist ivuxolimab in advanced cancers. Study at large: Subjects had a mean age of roughly 60 years, with a range of about 20 to 85; just over 80% were male. Earlier treatment with anti-PD-1, anti-PD-L1 or anti-CTLA-4 was permitted, and 35% to 40% had received some.

This table comes from immunoSEQ multiplex PCR, and its TCRdb copy is limited to in-frame clones, with some not included. Counted here are about 100,000 clones, 94% occurring once; the ten biggest clones make up roughly 2.6%. The V end lost 3 bases, the J end lost 9 bases, and 6 bases lay between the germline ends. Germline lookup yields CDR1 WSHSY and CDR2 SAAADI. This CDR3 spans 11 amino acids. The sequence came from an adult with an advanced solid tumor such as melanoma, head and neck, liver or kidney cancer. This chain links TRBV10-2 with TRBJ1-3; D is unclear. Sample: CD4+ or CD8+ T cells sorted from blood, taken in a trial of the OX40 agonist ivuxolimab. In DNA, the CDR3 is TGCGCCAGCAGTGACGGGAGCACCATATATTTT. Its protein is CASSDGSTIYF.